Listed below are T cell receptor beta chains from one sample, sequenced in a study of molecular identifiers for immune sequencing clone quantification. TCRdb reprocessed the PCR reads via MiXCR and lists one record per CDR3 protein. The sample consists of under 600,000 distinct CDR3 sequences, roughly 25% of them appearing once. The specimen was naive CD8+ T cells from blood, with Jurkat cell RNA spiked in. Every receptor here comes from a human donor in good health. Some libraries in this study had Jurkat cell RNA spiked in. CDR3s include the opening cysteine and the closing phenylalanine or tryptophan. A D gene is named only where the DNA matches it firmly. Not all rows give a size; the values are once, few, many and, for expanded clones, a class.

>.|TRBJ1-1|few|TRBV20-1
CSATGWVRPGSYTEAFF
TGCAGTGCCACCGGTTGGGTGAGACCCGGCTCCTACACTGAAGCTTTCTTT
>TRBD1|TRBJ1-2|.|TRBV12-3/TRBV12-4
CASSPYRTGVNYGYTF
TGTGCCAGCAGTCCGTACCGGACAGGAGTTAACTATGGCTACACCTTC
>.|TRBJ2-2|.|TRBV6-5
CASSYAVGGELFF
TGTGCCAGCAGTTACGCGGTAGGCGGGGAGCTGTTTTTT
>TRBD2|TRBJ2-5|few|TRBV20-1
CSADTSGGLQESQYF
TGCAGTGCTGATACTAGCGGGGGTCTCCAAGAGTCCCAGTACTTC
>.|TRBJ2-3|many|TRBV5-1
CASNPWAGPSTDTQYF
TGCGCCAGCAATCCCTGGGCCGGCCCCAGCACAGATACGCAGTATTTT
>.|TRBJ1-5|many|TRBV7-9
CASSLDSVNQPQHF
TGTGCCAGCAGCTTAGATTCGGTAAATCAGCCCCAGCATTTT
>.|TRBJ2-2|few|TRBV15
CARKLAGELFF
TGTGCCAGAAAGCTGGCCGGGGAGCTGTTTTTT
>.|TRBJ1-1|.|TRBV27
CASSLQAGSTEAFF
TGTGCCAGCAGCCTCCAAGCGGGATCCACTGAAGCTTTCTTT
>.|TRBJ1-1|many|TRBV7-6
CASSRGGGRGTYEAFF
TGTGCCAGCAGCCGGGGCGGGGGAAGGGGCACTTATGAAGCTTTCTTT
>.|TRBJ1-2|many|TRBV15
CATSREGGDGYTF
TGTGCCACCAGCAGAGAAGGAGGGGATGGCTACACCTTC
>.|TRBJ2-6|few|TRBV2
CANSGQRFSGANVLTF
TGTGCCAACTCGGGACAAAGGTTCTCTGGGGCCAACGTCCTGACTTTC
>.|TRBJ1-1|many|TRBV29-1
CSALQGPEAFF
TGCAGCGCCCTACAGGGCCCTGAAGCTTTCTTT
>TRBD1|TRBJ1-5|few|TRBV2
CASRDRVSNQPQHF
TGTGCCAGCAGGGACAGGGTTAGCAATCAGCCCCAGCATTTT
>.|TRBJ1-5|.|TRBV19
CASTAGTRSNQPQHF
TGTGCCAGTACAGCCGGGACACGCTCCAATCAGCCCCAGCATTTT
>TRBD2|TRBJ2-7|.|TRBV3-1
CASSQGVAGVDYEQYF
TGTGCCAGCAGCCAAGGGGTAGCGGGAGTAGACTACGAGCAGTACTTC
>TRBD2|TRBJ2-1|.|TRBV29-1
CCVDGREAERSYNEQFF
TGCTGCGTTGACGGGCGGGAGGCCGAGCGCTCCTACAATGAGCAGTTCTTC
>TRBD2|TRBJ2-7|few|TRBV27
CASSQGLPTSYEQYF
TGTGCCAGCAGCCAGGGACTACCCACCTCCTACGAGCAGTACTTC
>.|TRBJ2-5|many|TRBV29-1
CSVEDLEAWVGATQYF
TGCAGCGTTGAAGACTTAGAGGCCTGGGTCGGAGCGACCCAGTACTTC
>TRBD1|TRBJ1-1|many|TRBV20-1
CSANRGMNTEAFF
TGCAGTGCAAACAGGGGGATGAACACTGAAGCTTTCTTT
>.|TRBJ2-5|.|TRBV6-6
CASRHGTGKYF
TGTGCCAGCAGACACGGGACTGGGAAGTACTTC
>.|TRBJ2-2|few|TRBV20-1
CSASNRDLNTGELFF
TGCAGTGCTAGTAACAGGGACCTGAACACCGGGGAGCTGTTTTTT